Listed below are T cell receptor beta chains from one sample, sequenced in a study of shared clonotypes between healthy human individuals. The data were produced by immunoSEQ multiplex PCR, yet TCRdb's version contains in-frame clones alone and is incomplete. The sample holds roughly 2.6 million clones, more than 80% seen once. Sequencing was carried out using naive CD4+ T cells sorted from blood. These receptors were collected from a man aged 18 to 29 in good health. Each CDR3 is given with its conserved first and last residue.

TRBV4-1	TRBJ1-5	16	CASSQAPRNSNQPQHF
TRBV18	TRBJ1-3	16	CASSPGTPDSGNTIYF
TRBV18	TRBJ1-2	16	CASSSGGARSNYGYTF
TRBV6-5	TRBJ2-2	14	CASSQYLTTGELFF
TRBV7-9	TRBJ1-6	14	CASSLRGENSPLHF
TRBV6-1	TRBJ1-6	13	CASSEGPLAPLHF
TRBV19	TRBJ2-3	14	CASSPLGTGDAQYF
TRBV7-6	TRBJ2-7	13	CASSLRDSYEQYF
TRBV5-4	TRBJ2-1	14	CASSSGTLYNEQFF
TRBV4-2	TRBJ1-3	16	CASSQDLRTSGNTIYF
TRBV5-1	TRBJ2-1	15	CASSGGTSDRNEQFF
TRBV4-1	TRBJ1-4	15	CASSSTRVPNEKLFF
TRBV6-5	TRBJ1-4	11	CASGVDEKLFF
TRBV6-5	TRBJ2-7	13	CASSSSSSYEQYF
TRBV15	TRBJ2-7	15	CATSRELGQGGEQYF
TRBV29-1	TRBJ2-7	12	CSVARVGYEQYF
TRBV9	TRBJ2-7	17	CASSASAVQTGAYEQYF
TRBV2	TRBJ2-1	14	CASSGGEATNEQFF
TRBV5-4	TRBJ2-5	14	CASSLADRTETQYF
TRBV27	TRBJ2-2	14	CATSGTTRAGELFF
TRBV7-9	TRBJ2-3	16	CASTPGGWESTDTQYF
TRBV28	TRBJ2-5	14	CASSLEGVRVTQYF
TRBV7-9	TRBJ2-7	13	CASSPAKGNEQYF
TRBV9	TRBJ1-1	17	CASSVSLLMTPNTEAFF
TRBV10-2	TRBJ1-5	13	CASSTGGNQPQHF